This T cell receptor (beta chain) was observed in a study of blood T cell repertoires in COVID-19. As processed by the authors: Nucleated cell number was recorded as an estimate derived from reference gene primer amplification. TCRdb keeps only in-frame clones here, not all; method: immunoSEQ multiplex PCR. The V and J calls and the clone size are those of that table, but D and trimming were determined from the DNA. The table has 50,000 to 65,000 clones, 76% seen once. The CDR3 has 15 amino acids. Trimming stripped 4 bases from V and 3 bases from J, with 16 bases between. Germline CDR1 is SGHRS and CDR2 is YFSETQ. This clone was seen a few times.

The sample consisted of peripheral blood. The genes are TRBV5-1 and TRBJ1-1, with TRBD1 as a possible D gene (6 bases). The receptor comes from a woman aged 45-59 years with active or convalescent COVID-19. CDR3 amino acids: CASSLTGTSYTEAFF. The CDR3 DNA sequence: TGCGCCAGCAGCCTGACAGGTACGTCTTACACTGAAGCTTTCTTT.